This T cell receptor beta chain appears in the sequencing data of a study of blood T cells in healthy people across ages. The authors isolated at least 6 million PBMCs per sample. Next came a second PCR, run for about 6 to 12 cycles, which used a sample-barcoded 5' primer along with a J-beta primer mix. Unique molecular identifiers of 12 random nucleotides labeled each cDNA. TCRdb re-derived calls from the 5' RACE reads in MiXCR, one entry per CDR3 protein. Here the sample spans about 1,000,000 distinct CDR3 sequences, over 35% being singletons. The V end lost 0 bases, the J end lost 3 bases, and 13 bases lay between the germline ends. The CDR3 loop spans 16 amino acids. Germline V gene data show CDR1 as LGHDT and CDR2 as YNNKEL (reference sequence). Study-wide points: Whereas aged donors had fewer naive CD4+ cells, long-lived donors had more of them and higher diversity.

On this clonotype itself: Its antigen is not known.

The receptor comes from a woman between 55 and 75 years old in good health. The sample was blood. This rearrangement joins TRBV3-1 to TRBJ2-3; D uncertain. The CDR3 loop is CASSQDPPATTDTQYF. DNA for the CDR3: TGTGCCAGCAGCCAAGATCCGCCAGCAACGACAGATACGCAGTATTTT.